These T cell receptor beta chains were read from a single sample in a study of metastatic and nonmetastatic thyroid tumors. TCRdb re-analyzed the PCR reads through MiXCR. The sample lists 50,000 or so clones, about 22% occurring once. What was sequenced was blood. The receptor source for this set is a male donor with papillary thyroid cancer or a benign thyroid nodule (not recorded which). Some clones in this sample may be carry-over from other donors' samples. The CDR3 runs from the conserved cysteine through the conserved F or W. D genes are given only for firm matches. Expanded clones are given a class, and other clones once, few, many or no size at all.

>TRBD2|TRBJ2-1|many|TRBV20-1
TGCAGTGTCCCACTAGCGGGAGGGGGGAATGAGCAGTTCTTC
CSVPLAGGGNEQFF
>TRBD1|TRBJ2-7|-|TRBV9
TGTGCCAGCAGCCCGCGCGCCGGGACAGGGTCCTACGAGCAGTACTTC
CASSPRAGTGSYEQYF
>-|TRBJ2-7|few|TRBV11-2
TGTGCCAGCAGCTTTACTGGGGTCGAGCAGTACTTC
CASSFTGVEQYF
>TRBD1|TRBJ2-5|-|TRBV7-8
TGTGCCAGCCGCCGGACAGGGCGAGAGACCCAGTACTTC
CASRRTGRETQYF
>TRBD1|TRBJ1-2|medium-sized|TRBV6-6
TGTGCCAGCAGTTACCAGACAGGGGCCTATGGCTACACCTTC
CASSYQTGAYGYTF
>TRBD1|TRBJ1-3|many|TRBV20-1
TGCAGTGCTAGAGACCGGGACAGGGGAAACACCATATATTTT
CSARDRDRGNTIYF
>TRBD2|TRBJ2-1|few|TRBV29-1
TGCAGCGTGAGGGCGGGGGTCACGGAGCAGTTCTTC
CSVRAGVTEQFF
>-|TRBJ2-6|many|TRBV5-8
TGTGCCAGCAGCTTGGGACACCACTCTGGGGCCAACGTCCTGACTTTC
CASSLGHHSGANVLTF
>TRBD1|TRBJ2-1|many|TRBV6-6
TGTGCCAGCAGGTTGTCGGACAGGGGTACACCAACTATTTTGGATGAGCAGTTCTTC
CASRLSDRGTPTILDEQFF
>-|TRBJ2-5|many|TRBV3-1
TGTGCCAGCACCCAGTCCCTCGGACGACAGACGATAGAAGAGACCCAGTACTTC
CASTQSLGRQTIEETQYF
>TRBD2|TRBJ2-1|many|TRBV4-2
TGTGCCAGCAGCCAAGATTTACAGGGGACTAGCGGTTGGGAGAATGAGCAGTTCTTC
CASSQDLQGTSGWENEQFF
>TRBD2|TRBJ2-7|-|TRBV6-1
TGTGCCAGCAAGAGCGGGAGGGCCTCTAACGAGCAGTACTTC
CASKSGRASNEQYF
>TRBD2|TRBJ2-7|few|TRBV6-1
TGTGCCAGCAGTGGGACTAGCGGGGGATACGAGCAGTACTTC
CASSGTSGGYEQYF
>TRBD1|TRBJ2-5|-|TRBV7-9
TGTGCCAGCAGCTTGGGGACAGGGGCTGGTGGGGAGACCCAGTACTTC
CASSLGTGAGGETQYF
>-|TRBJ1-5|many|TRBV2
TGTGCCAGCAGTGAAGAGCGGTCAGAAAGCAATCAGCCCCAGCATTTT
CASSEERSESNQPQHF
>-|TRBJ1-4|-|TRBV9
TGTGCCAGCAGCACCGATACAGCATCAGGGGAAAAACTGTTTTTT
CASSTDTASGEKLFF
>TRBD2|TRBJ2-7|many|TRBV28
TGTGCCAGCACCCCGGGACTAGCGGGACGTCTCGAGCAGTACTTC
CASTPGLAGRLEQYF
>TRBD1|TRBJ1-1|-|TRBV5-1
TGCGCCAGCAGCTCGAGCCGACAGGGCGTTAACACTGAAGCTTTCTTT
CASSSSRQGVNTEAFF
>TRBD2|TRBJ2-1|-|TRBV11-2
TGTGCCAGCAGCTTAATAGCGGGAGGGTCTAGTTATCAGTTCTTC
CASSLIAGGSSYQFF
>-|TRBJ2-3|many|TRBV11-3
TGTGCCAGCAGCGCTCGGACAGGAGGGGCTCCAGATACGCAGTATTTT
CASSARTGGAPDTQYF
>-|TRBJ1-5|many|TRBV20-1
TGCAGTGCTAGAGATCGAATACAGGGATATAGCAATCAGCCCCAGCATTTT
CSARDRIQGYSNQPQHF
>-|TRBJ2-4|many|TRBV5-1
TGCGCCAGCAGCGGAGTACAGGGTGGCGGCCAAAACATTCAGTACTTC
CASSGVQGGGQNIQYF
>TRBD1|TRBJ2-1|many|TRBV28
TGTGCCAGCAGTCCACATTCCGGGACAGGGTACAATGAGCAGTTCTTC
CASSPHSGTGYNEQFF
>-|TRBJ2-3|many|TRBV12-3/TRBV12-4
TGTGCCAGCAGTTTGTTCCCTCCGCCAGATACGCAGTATTTT
CASSLFPPPDTQYF
>-|TRBJ2-1|-|TRBV28
TGTGCCAGCACCTGGGGGGCTAGCATTCGGGATGAGCAGTTCTTC
CASTWGASIRDEQFF
>-|TRBJ1-2|many|TRBV24-1
TGTGCCACCAGTGACCCCCCAAACTATGGCTACACCTTC
CATSDPPNYGYTF
>-|TRBJ2-2|many|TRBV7-9
TGTGCCAGCGACAGGTCGGACACCGGGGAGCTGTTTTTT
CASDRSDTGELFF
>TRBD1|TRBJ1-5|-|TRBV20-1
TGCAGTGCTAGAGTCACAGGGGAAGGTCAGCCCCAGCATTTT
CSARVTGEGQPQHF
>-|TRBJ1-6|many|TRBV14
TGTGCCAGCAGCTATCAGGGGTATAATTCACCCCTCCACTTT
CASSYQGYNSPLHF
>-|TRBJ2-7|-|TRBV5-1
TGCGCCAGCAGCGCAACACAGGTGTTTAATTTAGGGCAGTACTTC
CASSATQVFNLGQYF
>TRBD2|TRBJ2-1|-|TRBV24-1
TGTGCCACCAGTGATTTGGCTAGCGGGCTAAGCGATGAGCAGTTCTTC
CATSDLASGLSDEQFF
>TRBD2|TRBJ2-1|many|TRBV5-1
TGCGCCAGCAGGTTAGCGGGACAAGGCAATGAGCAGTTCTTC
CASRLAGQGNEQFF
>-|TRBJ2-2|once|TRBV11-2
TGTGCCAGCAGCTCAGTAGGGAGATCAACTCGATACACCGTGGAGCTGTTTTTT
CASSSVGRSTRYTVELFF
>-|TRBJ2-1|many|TRBV28
TGTGCCAGCAGCAGATCCCGGTGGAATGAGCAGTTCTTC
CASSRSRWNEQFF
>-|TRBJ2-5|many|TRBV4-1
TGCGCCAGCAGCCAAGGGAGGAATCCCGGCGCCTTTGAGACCCAGTACTTC
CASSQGRNPGAFETQYF
>TRBD1|TRBJ2-1|many|TRBV24-1
TGTGCCACCAGTGAAGCCGGGACAGGGGTCAATGAGCAGTTCTTC
CATSEAGTGVNEQFF
>TRBD2|TRBJ2-5|many|TRBV6-5
TGTGCCAGCAGTTATCGCCCTAGCGGGAGGGTGTCAGCAGAGACCCAGTACTTC
CASSYRPSGRVSAETQYF
>-|TRBJ1-5|few|TRBV7-9
TGTGCCAGCAGCTTAGGACAGAATCAGCCCCAGCATTTT
CASSLGQNQPQHF
>-|TRBJ1-4|many|TRBV7-9
TGTGCCAGCAGCTTCGAAGGGGCCGGTAATGAAAAACTGTTTTTT
CASSFEGAGNEKLFF
>TRBD2|TRBJ2-3|many|TRBV10-3
TGTGCCATCAGTGAGTCAGTCCCAGCGGGAGCCAGGTCAGATACGCAGTATTTT
CAISESVPAGARSDTQYF
>TRBD1|TRBJ1-4|-|TRBV18
TGTGCCAGCTCACCACCCGGACAGGGCAGGGTAGCTGAAAAACTGTTTTTT
CASSPPGQGRVAEKLFF
>-|TRBJ2-7|many|TRBV20-1
TGCAGTGCCGGTGGGGGCAGTGAACTCTACGAGCAGTACTTC
CSAGGGSELYEQYF
>-|TRBJ2-5|many|TRBV10-3
TGTGCCATCAGCCGACCGTCCCGGGAGACCCAGTACTTC
CAISRPSRETQYF
>TRBD2|TRBJ2-7|few|TRBV28
TGTGCCAGCAGCCTGACGGGGGGGCTCGAGCAGTACTTC
CASSLTGGLEQYF
>-|TRBJ2-7|-|TRBV2
TGTGCCAGCAGTGCCAGGGACTACGAGCAGTACTTC
CASSARDYEQYF
>TRBD2|TRBJ2-3|-|TRBV20-1
TGCAGTGCGCAAACTAGCGGCACAGATACGCAGTATTTT
CSAQTSGTDTQYF
>TRBD2|TRBJ2-3|many|TRBV7-2
TGTGCCAGCAGCTCACCCGGGGGACTAGCCACAGATACGCAGTATTTT
CASSSPGGLATDTQYF
>TRBD2|TRBJ2-7|few|TRBV27
TGTGCCAGCAGTTCACGGGGACTAGCGGGAGTGGACGAGCAGTACTTC
CASSSRGLAGVDEQYF
>-|TRBJ2-7|many|TRBV5-1
TGCGCCAGCAGCCTAACGGCCGGGGGCAAAGAGCAGTACTTC
CASSLTAGGKEQYF
>TRBD1|TRBJ1-6|-|TRBV20-1
TGCAGTGCTCGAATAAGGACAGGGAATTCACCCCTCCACTTT
CSARIRTGNSPLHF
>-|TRBJ1-2|many|TRBV5-4
TGTGCCAGCAGCTTGACCGGAACCAGCTATGGCTACACCTTC
CASSLTGTSYGYTF
>TRBD2|TRBJ2-3|-|TRBV7-6
TGTGCCAGCAGCTCCCTGGGAGCGGGAGAGGTCACAGATACGCAGTATTTT
CASSSLGAGEVTDTQYF
>TRBD2|TRBJ2-7|-|TRBV30
TGTGCCTGGAGTCCAAATCCCGGGACTAGCGCCTCCTACGAGCAGTACTTC
CAWSPNPGTSASYEQYF
>TRBD1|TRBJ2-1|many|TRBV6-4
TGTGCCAGCAGTCGCGAAGGGGGCAATCCTAACAATGAGCAGTTCTTC
CASSREGGNPNNEQFF